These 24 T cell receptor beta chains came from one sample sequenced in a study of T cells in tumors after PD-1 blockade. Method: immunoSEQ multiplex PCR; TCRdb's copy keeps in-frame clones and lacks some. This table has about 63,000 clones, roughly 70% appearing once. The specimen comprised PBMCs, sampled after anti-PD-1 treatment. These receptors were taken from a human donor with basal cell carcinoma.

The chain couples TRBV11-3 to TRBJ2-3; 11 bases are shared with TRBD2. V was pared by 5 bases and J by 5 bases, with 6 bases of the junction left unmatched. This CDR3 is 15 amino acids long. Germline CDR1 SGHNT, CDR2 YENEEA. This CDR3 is CASSLSGGAVDTQYF. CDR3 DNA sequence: TGTGCCAGCAGCCTTAGCGGGGGGGCCGTAGATACGCAGTATTTT.

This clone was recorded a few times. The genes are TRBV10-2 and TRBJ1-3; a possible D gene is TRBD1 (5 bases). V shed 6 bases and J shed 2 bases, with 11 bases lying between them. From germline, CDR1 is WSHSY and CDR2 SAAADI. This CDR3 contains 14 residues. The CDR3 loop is CASSVQGPGNTIYF. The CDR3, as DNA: TGCGCCAGCAGCGTGCAGGGACCTGGAAACACCATATATTTT.

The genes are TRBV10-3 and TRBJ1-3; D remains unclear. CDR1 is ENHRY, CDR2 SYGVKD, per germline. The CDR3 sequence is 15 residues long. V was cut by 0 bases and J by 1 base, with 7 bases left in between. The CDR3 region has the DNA TGTGCCATCAGTGAGTCTGGGCAGTCTGGAAACACCATATATTTT. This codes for CAISESGQSGNTIYF.

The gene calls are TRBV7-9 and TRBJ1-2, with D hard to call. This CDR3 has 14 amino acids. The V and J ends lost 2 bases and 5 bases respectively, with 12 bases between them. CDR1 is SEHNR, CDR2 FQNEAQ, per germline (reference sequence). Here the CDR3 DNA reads TGTGCCAGCAGCTTATCGCTAGCGTCTTATGGCTACACCTTC. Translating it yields CASSLSLASYGYTF. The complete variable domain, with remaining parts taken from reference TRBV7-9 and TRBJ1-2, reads DTGVSQNPRHKITKRGQNVTFRCDPISEHNRLYWYRQTLGQGPEFLTYFQNEAQLEKSRLLSDRFSAERPKGSFSTLEIQRTEQGDSAMYLCASSLSLASYGYTFGSGTRLTVV.

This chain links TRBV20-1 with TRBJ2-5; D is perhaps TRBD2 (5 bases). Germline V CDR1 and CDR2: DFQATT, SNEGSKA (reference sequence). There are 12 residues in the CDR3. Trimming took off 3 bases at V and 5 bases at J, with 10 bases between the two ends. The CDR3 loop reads CSASTERETQYF. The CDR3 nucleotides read TGCAGTGCTAGTACGGAGCGGGAGACCCAGTACTTC.

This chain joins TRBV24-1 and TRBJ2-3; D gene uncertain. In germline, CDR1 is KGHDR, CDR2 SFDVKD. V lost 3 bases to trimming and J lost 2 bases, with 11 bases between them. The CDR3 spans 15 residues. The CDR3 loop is CATSDTASDTDTQYF. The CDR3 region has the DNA TGTGCCACCAGTGATACCGCATCGGACACAGATACGCAGTATTTT.

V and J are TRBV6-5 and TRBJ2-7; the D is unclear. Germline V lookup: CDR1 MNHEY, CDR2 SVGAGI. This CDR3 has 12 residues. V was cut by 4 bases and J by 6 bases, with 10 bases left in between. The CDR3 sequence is CASSFLHGEQYF. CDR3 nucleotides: TGTGCCAGCAGTTTTTTACATGGCGAGCAGTACTTC.

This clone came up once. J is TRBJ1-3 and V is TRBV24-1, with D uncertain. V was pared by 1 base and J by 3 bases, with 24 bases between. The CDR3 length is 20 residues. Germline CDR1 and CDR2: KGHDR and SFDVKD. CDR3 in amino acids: CATSDFCFNSGVCHGNTIYF. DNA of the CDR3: TGTGCCACCAGTGATTTCTGTTTTAATAGTGGGGTTTGTCATGGAAACACCATATATTTT.

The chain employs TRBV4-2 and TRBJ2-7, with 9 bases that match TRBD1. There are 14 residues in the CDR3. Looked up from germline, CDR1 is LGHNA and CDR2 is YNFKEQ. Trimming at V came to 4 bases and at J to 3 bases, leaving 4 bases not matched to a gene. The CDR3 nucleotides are TGTGCCAGCAGCCCGGGACAGGGAGACTACGAGCAGTACTTC. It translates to CASSPGQGDYEQYF.

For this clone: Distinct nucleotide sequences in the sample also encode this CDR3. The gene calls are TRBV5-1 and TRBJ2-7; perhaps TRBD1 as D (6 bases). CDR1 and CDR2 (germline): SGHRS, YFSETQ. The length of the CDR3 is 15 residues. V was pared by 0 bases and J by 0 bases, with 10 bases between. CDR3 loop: CASSLGGTSSYEQYF. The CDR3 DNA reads TGCGCCAGCAGCTTGGGAGGGACATCCTCCTACGAGCAGTACTTC.

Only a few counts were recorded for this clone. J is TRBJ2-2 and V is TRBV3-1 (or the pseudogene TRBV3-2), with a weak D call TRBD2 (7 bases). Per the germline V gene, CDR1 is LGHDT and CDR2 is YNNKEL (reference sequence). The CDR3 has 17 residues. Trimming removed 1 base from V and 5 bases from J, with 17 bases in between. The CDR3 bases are TGTGCCAGCAGCCAAGTTAAGGCGGGGGCCTTAACCGGGGAGCTGTTTTTT. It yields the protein CASSQVKAGALTGELFF.

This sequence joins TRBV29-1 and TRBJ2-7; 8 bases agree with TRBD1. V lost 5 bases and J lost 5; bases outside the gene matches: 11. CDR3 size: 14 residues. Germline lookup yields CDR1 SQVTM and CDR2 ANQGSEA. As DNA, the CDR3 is TGCAGCGTTAGGTTGAGTACAGGGGGGCACGAGCAGTACTTC. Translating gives CSVRLSTGGHEQYF.

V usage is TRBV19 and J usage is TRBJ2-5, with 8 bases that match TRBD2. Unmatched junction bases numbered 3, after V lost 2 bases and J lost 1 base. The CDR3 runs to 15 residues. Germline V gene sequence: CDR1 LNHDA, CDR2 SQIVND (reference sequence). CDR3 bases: TGTGCCAGTAGTATACTAGCGGGTCCCCAAGAGACCCAGTACTTC. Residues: CASSILAGPQETQYF.

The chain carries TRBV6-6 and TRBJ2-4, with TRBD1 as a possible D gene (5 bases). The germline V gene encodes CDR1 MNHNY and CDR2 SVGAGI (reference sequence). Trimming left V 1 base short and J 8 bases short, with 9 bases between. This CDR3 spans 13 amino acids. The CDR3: CASSYYGADIQYF. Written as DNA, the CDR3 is TGTGCCAGCAGTTACTATGGGGCGGACATTCAGTACTTC.

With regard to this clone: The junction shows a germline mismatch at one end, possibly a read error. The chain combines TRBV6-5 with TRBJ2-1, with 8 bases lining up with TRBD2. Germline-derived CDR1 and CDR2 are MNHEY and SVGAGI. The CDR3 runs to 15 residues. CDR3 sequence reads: CASSDSGYSGDEQFF. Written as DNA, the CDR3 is TGTGCCAGCAGTGACTCTGGTTATAGCGGGGACGAGCAGTTCTTC.

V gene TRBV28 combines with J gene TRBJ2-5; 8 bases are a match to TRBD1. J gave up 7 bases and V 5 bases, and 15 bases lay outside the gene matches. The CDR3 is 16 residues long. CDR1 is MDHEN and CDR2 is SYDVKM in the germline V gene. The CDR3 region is CASSPGGTGRGWTQYF. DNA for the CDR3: TGTGCCAGCAGTCCCGGCGGGACAGGAAGAGGGTGGACCCAGTACTTC.

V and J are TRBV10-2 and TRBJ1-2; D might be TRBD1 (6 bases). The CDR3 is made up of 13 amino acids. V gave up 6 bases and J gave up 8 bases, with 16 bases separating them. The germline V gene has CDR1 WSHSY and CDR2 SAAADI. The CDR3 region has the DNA TGCGCCAGCAGGGAAGGGGGAATGCGGGGCTACACCTTC. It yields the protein CASREGGMRGYTF.

CDR3 coding DNA: TGTGCCAGCAGCCGGGGGACAGGGACGTCCGGGGAGCAGTACTTC. Its translation is CASSRGTGTSGEQYF. The rearrangement uses TRBV3-1 (or the pseudogene TRBV3-2) and TRBJ2-7, with 9 bases lining up with TRBD1. This CDR3 comprises 15 residues. Looked up from germline, CDR1 is LGHDT and CDR2 is YNNKEL (reference sequence). V shed 4 bases and J 7 bases; nucleotides not matched to a gene: 11.

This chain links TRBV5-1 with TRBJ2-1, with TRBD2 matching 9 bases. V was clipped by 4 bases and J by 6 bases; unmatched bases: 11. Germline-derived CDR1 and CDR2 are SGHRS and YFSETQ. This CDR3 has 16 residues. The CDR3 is CASSASGTSKVNEQFF. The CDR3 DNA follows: TGCGCCAGCAGCGCCTCCGGGACTAGCAAGGTCAATGAGCAGTTCTTC.

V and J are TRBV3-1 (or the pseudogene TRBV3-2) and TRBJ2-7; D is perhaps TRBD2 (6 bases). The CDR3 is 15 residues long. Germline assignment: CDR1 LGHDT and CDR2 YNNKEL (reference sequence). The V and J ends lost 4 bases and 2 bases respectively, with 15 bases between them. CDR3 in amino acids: CASSLMRGRAYEQYF. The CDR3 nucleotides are TGTGCCAGCAGCCTTATGCGGGGTCGGGCCTACGAGCAGTACTTC.

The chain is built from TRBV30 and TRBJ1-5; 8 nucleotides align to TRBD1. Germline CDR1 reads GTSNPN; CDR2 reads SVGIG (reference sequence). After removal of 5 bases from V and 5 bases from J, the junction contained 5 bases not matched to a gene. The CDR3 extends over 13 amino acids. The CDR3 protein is CAWSDRDYQPQHF. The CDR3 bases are TGTGCCTGGTCGGACAGGGACTATCAGCCCCAGCATTTT.

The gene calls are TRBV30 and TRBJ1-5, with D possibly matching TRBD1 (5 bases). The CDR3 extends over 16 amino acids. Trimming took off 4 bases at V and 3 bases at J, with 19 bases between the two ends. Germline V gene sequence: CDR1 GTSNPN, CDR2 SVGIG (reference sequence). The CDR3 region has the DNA TGTGCCTGGACCGCACGGGGGGGGATCTCCAATCAGCCCCAGCATTTT. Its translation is CAWTARGGISNQPQHF.

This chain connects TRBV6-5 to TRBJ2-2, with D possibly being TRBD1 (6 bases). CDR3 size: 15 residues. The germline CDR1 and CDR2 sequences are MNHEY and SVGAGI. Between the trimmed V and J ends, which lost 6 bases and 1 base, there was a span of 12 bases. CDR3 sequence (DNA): TGTGCCAGCAGCTCCCTGGACAGGAACACCGGGGAGCTGTTTTTT. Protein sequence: CASSSLDRNTGELFF.

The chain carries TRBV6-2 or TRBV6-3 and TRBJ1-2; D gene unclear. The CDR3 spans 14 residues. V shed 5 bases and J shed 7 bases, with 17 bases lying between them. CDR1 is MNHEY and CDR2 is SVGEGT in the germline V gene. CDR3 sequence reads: CASSPYVLIRGYTF. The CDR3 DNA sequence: TGTGCCAGCAGTCCATACGTCTTAATCCGTGGCTACACCTTC.